One and the same sample provided the 12 T cell receptor beta chains below, sequenced in a study of blood T cell repertoires in COVID-19. Here immunoSEQ multiplex PCR was the method, and the copy in TCRdb shows in-frame clones only, minus some. Found here are about 270,000 clones, roughly 85% of them singletons; the top ten hold approximately 9.1%. Source material: PBMCs or T cells enriched from blood (not recorded which). Receptors were obtained from a woman aged 45 to 65 with acute COVID-19.

The chain has TRBV5-1 and TRBJ1-2, with 7 positions matching TRBD1. Germline assignment: CDR1 SGHRS and CDR2 YFSETQ. This CDR3 is 16 amino acids long. Unmatched junction bases numbered 12, after V lost 3 bases and J lost 4 bases. In DNA, the CDR3 is TGCGCCAGCAGCTACGTTACAGGGGAGAGCCTCTATGGCTACACCTTC. Encoded protein: CASSYVTGESLYGYTF.

The chain carries TRBV5-1 and TRBJ2-1, with D tentatively TRBD2 (5 bases). The CDR3 length is 15 residues. V shed 1 base and J shed 6 bases, with 14 bases lying between them. Germline values: CDR1 SGHRS, CDR2 YFSETQ. DNA of the CDR3: TGCGCCAGCAGCTTGACGGCTAGCTGGGCCAATGAGCAGTTCTTC. This encodes CASSLTASWANEQFF.

A note on this clone: The sample has other DNA sequences that encode this CDR3 too. The chain employs TRBV5-1 and TRBJ1-1; D unresolved. Germline CDR1 reads SGHRS; CDR2 reads YFSETQ. V lost 0 bases to trimming and J lost 1 base, with 4 bases between them. This CDR3 is built from 13 residues. Here the CDR3 DNA reads TGCGCCAGCAGCTTGGCCGGGAACACTGAAGCTTTCTTT. It specifies CASSLAGNTEAFF.

This chain connects TRBV18 to TRBJ1-1, with unresolved D. The V gene lost 5 bases and the J gene lost 4 bases, with 14 bases spanning the gap. CDR3 size: 14 residues. Germline-derived CDR1 and CDR2 are KGHSH and LQKENI. The DNA of the CDR3 is TGTGCCAGCTCAGGGCGTCAGACGCCCACTGAAGCTTTCTTT. Protein: CASSGRQTPTEAFF.

The sample holds a few counts of this clone. The genes are TRBV3-1 (or the pseudogene TRBV3-2) and TRBJ2-7; 9 bases align to TRBD1. This CDR3 has 17 amino acids. The V segment lost 0 bases and the J segment 7 bases; nucleotides outside the gene matches: 13. Germline CDR1 LGHDT, CDR2 YNNKEL (reference sequence). The DNA of the CDR3 is TGTGCCAGCAGCCAAGACCAGAGGACAGGGGCGTGGGGTGAGCAGTACTTC. Residues: CASSQDQRTGAWGEQYF.

The chain has TRBV2 and TRBJ2-3; 9 positions agree with TRBD1. The V gene's germline CDR1 is SNHLY and CDR2 FYNNEI. The CDR3 runs 12 residues. The ends lost 4 bases at V and 13 bases at J; junction bases unmatched: 6. CDR3 protein: CASSGDREREYF. CDR3 DNA sequence: TGTGCCAGCAGTGGGGACAGGGAAAGGGAGTATTTT.

The chain is built from TRBV5-4 and TRBJ2-1, with 10 positions matching TRBD1. Germline V CDR1 and CDR2: SGHNT, YYREEE (reference sequence). This CDR3 has 16 amino acids. V shed 0 bases, J shed 0 bases, and the junction held 0 bases outside the gene matches. This CDR3 reads CASSLGTGGSYNEQFF. The CDR3 DNA reads TGTGCCAGCAGCTTGGGGACAGGGGGCTCCTACAATGAGCAGTTCTTC.

The rearrangement joins TRBV19 to TRBJ2-2; 8 nucleotides agree with TRBD1. The CDR3 contains 17 residues. CDR1 and CDR2 from the germline V gene are LNHDA and SQIVND (reference sequence). V dropped 5 bases and J dropped 6; count of bases not matched to a gene: 14. The CDR3 reads CASSLRTGTYVSGELFF. The CDR3, as DNA: TGTGCCAGTAGTCTTCGGACAGGGACCTATGTTTCCGGGGAGCTGTTTTTT.

This rearrangement joins TRBV30 to TRBJ1-1; 9 bases map to TRBD1. Germline values: CDR1 GTSNPN, CDR2 SVGIG (reference sequence). The CDR3 is made up of 12 amino acids. CDR3 nucleotides: TGTGCACGGGACAGGGAGGGCACTGAAGCTTTCTTT. Translation: CARDREGTEAFF.

V and J are TRBV21-1 and TRBJ1-1. TRBV21-1 corresponds to a pseudogene. CDR3 length: 21 amino acids. The CDR3 sequence: CASSKARGGNGLRSSCTEAFF. Written as DNA, the CDR3 is TGTGCCAGCAGCAAAGCGCGGGGGGGGAACGGCTTAAGGTCGTCATGTACTGAAGCTTTCTTT.

This clone has just one count. The chain joins TRBV11-2 to TRBJ1-2, with TRBD1 identical over 9 bases. V trimming: 5 bases; J trimming: 5 bases; junction bases outside the gene matches: 6. CDR1 is SGHAT, CDR2 FQNNGV, per germline. The CDR3 is 14 residues long. The CDR3 is CASSPGTGFYGYTF. CDR3 coding DNA: TGTGCCAGCAGCCCCGGGACAGGGTTTTATGGCTACACCTTC.

The V gene is TRBV4-3, the J gene TRBJ1-1; D perhaps matches TRBD1 (5 bases). The CDR3 spans 16 residues. Germline CDR1 and CDR2: LGHNA and YSLEER. V was pared by 1 base and J by 0 bases, with 12 bases between. CDR3 sequence reads: CASSQGFSTVNTEAFF. The CDR3 bases are TGCGCCAGCAGCCAAGGGTTTTCGACAGTGAACACTGAAGCTTTCTTT.